A selection of T cell receptor beta chains follows, all from one sample in a study of blood T cell repertoires in COVID-19. Produced via immunoSEQ multiplex PCR; TCRdb's table is partial and in-frame only. The sample consists of roughly 24,000 clones, just over 90% of them appearing once. The sequenced sample was peripheral blood. Receptors were obtained from a human donor in a cohort sampled during active COVID-19. Each CDR3 is given with its conserved first and last residue. D genes are given only for firm matches. Clone size is not always given. Where it is, it says once, few, many or a class for expanded clones.

v_gene,d_gene,j_gene,abundance,CDR3nt,CDR3aa
TRBV14,.,TRBJ1-1,.,TGTGCCAGCAGCCAAACCCCCCCCCGCAGGGACACTGAAGCTTTCTTT,CASSQTPPRRDTEAFF
TRBV5-1,TRBD1,TRBJ1-2,.,TGCGCCAGCAGCTTGCAGGGACGGACAGGGAATGGCCACACCTTC,CASSLQGRTGNGHTF
TRBV7-9,.,TRBJ1-6,.,TGTGCCAGCAGCCAAAATAATTCACCCCTCCACTTT,CASSQNNSPLHF
TRBV5-1,.,TRBJ2-2,.,TGCGCCAGCAGCAAAGACGGGACAGTTAGGCCTAGCGGGTCATCCGGGGAGCTGTTTTTT,CASSKDGTVRPSGSSGELFF
TRBV28,TRBD1,TRBJ1-2,.,TGTGCCAGCAGTCTTGGGGGAGGGACAGGGGATGGCTACACCTTC,CASSLGGGTGDGYTF
TRBV10-3,.,TRBJ1-2,.,TGTGCCATCACCTGGGACACAAACTATGGCTACACCTTC,CAITWDTNYGYTF
TRBV4-1,TRBD1,TRBJ1-6,.,TGCGCCAGCAGCCCCAGCCAACCCGGGACAGATTCACCCCTCCACTTT,CASSPSQPGTDSPLHF
TRBV6-2/TRBV6-3,.,TRBJ1-2,.,TGTGCCAGCAGTTGGCGGGCCAACCCCAGGAACTATGGCTACACCTTC,CASSWRANPRNYGYTF
TRBV5-6,TRBD1,TRBJ2-7,.,TGTGCCAGCAGCGATCGGCGGGGACAGGGTTCCTACGAGCAGTACTTC,CASSDRRGQGSYEQYF
TRBV7-9,.,TRBJ1-2,once,TGTGCCAGCAGCTTAGCGAGAGACTATGGCTACACCTTC,CASSLARDYGYTF
TRBV19,TRBD1,TRBJ1-1,.,TGTGCCAGTAGTACAAGACAGGGGGCGGGTACTGAAGCTTTCTTT,CASSTRQGAGTEAFF
TRBV19,TRBD2,TRBJ2-5,.,TGTGCGGTTCGGGGGGGACGGGAGACCCAGTACTTC,CAVRGGRETQYF
TRBV7-2,.,TRBJ2-7,.,TGTGCCAGCAGCTTACTGGAGGGCTACGAGCAGTACTTC,CASSLLEGYEQYF
TRBV4-2,.,TRBJ1-5,.,TGTGCCAGCAGCCAAGATAGGGAGGGCAGGGTAGATCAGCCCCAGCATTTT,CASSQDREGRVDQPQHF
TRBV5-4,.,TRBJ1-3,.,TGTGCCAGCAGGGCCGGGACATCCGGAAACACCATATATTTT,CASRAGTSGNTIYF
TRBV5-1,.,TRBJ1-4,.,TGCGCCAGCAGCTTGGGGGCTTTTTACCGCGGGGGCGAAGTCCGTGGGACTGAAAAACTGTTTTTT,CASSLGAFYRGGEVRGTEKLFF
TRBV7-9,TRBD2,TRBJ2-3,.,TGTGCCAGCAGCCTTGAGAAAGCGGGAGCAGATACGCAGTATTTT,CASSLEKAGADTQYF
TRBV7-2,.,TRBJ1-6,few,TGTGCCAGCAGCTTAGTTGGCAGGGCCAATTCACCCCTCCACTTT,CASSLVGRANSPLHF
TRBV19,.,TRBJ1-1,.,TGTGCCAGTAGTATAGATAGACTGCGACAGAACCCAGGATCGAACACTGAAGCTTTCTTT,CASSIDRLRQNPGSNTEAFF
TRBV28,.,TRBJ2-5,.,TGTGCCAGCACCCTGGAGGGACAAGAGACCCAGTACTTC,CASTLEGQETQYF
TRBV7-9,TRBD1,TRBJ2-1,.,TGTGCCAGCAGCTTAGAAGGGCTCAGGGGGCGCAATGAGCAGTTCTTC,CASSLEGLRGRNEQFF
TRBV19,.,TRBJ1-5,.,TGTGCCAGTAGTCGTGGAGTAGAGTTATCGAGCAATCAGCCCCAGCATTTT,CASSRGVELSSNQPQHF
TRBV19,.,TRBJ2-5,.,TGTGCCAGTAGTCCCCGTCCAGGGGAGACCCAGTACTTC,CASSPRPGETQYF
TRBV28,.,TRBJ1-2,.,TGTGCCAGCAGTTCGGGGGGGTTACAGACCTATGGCTACACCTTC,CASSSGGLQTYGYTF
TRBV30,TRBD2,TRBJ2-3,.,TGTGCCTGGAGTGCCGGACTAGCGGGGGGGGTCCCCGTAGATACGCAGTATTTT,CAWSAGLAGGVPVDTQYF
TRBV30,.,TRBJ2-7,.,TGTGCCTGGTTCAAGGCAGGAACCTACGAGCAGTACTTC,CAWFKAGTYEQYF
TRBV27,TRBD1,TRBJ2-7,.,TGTGCCAGCAGTTTAGGGACAGAGGCCTACGAGCAGTACTTC,CASSLGTEAYEQYF
TRBV7-3,TRBD1,TRBJ1-1,.,TGTGCCAGCAGAGACAGGGGTAACACTGAAGCTTTCTTT,CASRDRGNTEAFF
TRBV30,TRBD1,TRBJ1-2,.,TGTGCCTCCCCAGGGGGAACTAACTATGGCTACACCTTC,CASPGGTNYGYTF
TRBV9,TRBD1,TRBJ1-1,.,TGTGCCAGCAGCCCTTCACAGGGGGCGAGGAACACTGAAGCTTTCTTT,CASSPSQGARNTEAFF
TRBV12-5,TRBD1,TRBJ2-7,.,TGTGCTAGTGGTTTGTGGGGCCAGGGGGCTGGTGGGCAGTACTTC,CASGLWGQGAGGQYF
TRBV11-3,TRBD1,TRBJ2-7,.,TGTGCCAGCAGCTTAGAGGGGACAGACTCCTACGAGCAGTACTTC,CASSLEGTDSYEQYF
TRBV19,.,TRBJ1-5,few,TGTGCCAGTAGGCCAGATGGGGGGGCTGGGCAGCCCCAGCATTTT,CASRPDGGAGQPQHF
TRBV5-1,TRBD2,TRBJ2-1,.,TGCGCCAGCAGCTTCCTAGCGGGAGGGGACAATGAGCAGTTCTTC,CASSFLAGGDNEQFF
TRBV5-4,.,TRBJ2-5,.,TGTGCCAGCAGCTTGGGTGGGACTCCCCTGGAGACCCAGTACTTC,CASSLGGTPLETQYF
TRBV24-1,TRBD2,TRBJ2-2,.,TGTGCCACTCGGACTAGCGGGAAAACCGGGGAGCTGTTTTTT,CATRTSGKTGELFF